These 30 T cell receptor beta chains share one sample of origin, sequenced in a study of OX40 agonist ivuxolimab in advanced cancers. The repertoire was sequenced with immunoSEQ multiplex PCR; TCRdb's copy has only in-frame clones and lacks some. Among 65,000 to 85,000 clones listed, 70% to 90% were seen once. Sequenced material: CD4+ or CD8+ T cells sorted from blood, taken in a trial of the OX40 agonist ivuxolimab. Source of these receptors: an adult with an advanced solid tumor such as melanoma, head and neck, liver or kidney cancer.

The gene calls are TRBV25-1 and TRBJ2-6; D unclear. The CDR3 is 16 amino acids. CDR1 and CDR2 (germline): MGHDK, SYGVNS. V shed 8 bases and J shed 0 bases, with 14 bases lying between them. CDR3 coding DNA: TGTGCCAGCGCCCCAAATCGCGACTCTGGGGCCAACGTCCTGACTTTC. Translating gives CASAPNRDSGANVLTF.

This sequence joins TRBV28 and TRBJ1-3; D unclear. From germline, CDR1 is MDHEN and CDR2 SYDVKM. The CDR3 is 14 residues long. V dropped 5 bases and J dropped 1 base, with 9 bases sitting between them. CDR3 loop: CASSGESSGNTIYF. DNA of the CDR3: TGTGCCAGCAGTGGGGAGAGTTCTGGAAACACCATATATTTT.

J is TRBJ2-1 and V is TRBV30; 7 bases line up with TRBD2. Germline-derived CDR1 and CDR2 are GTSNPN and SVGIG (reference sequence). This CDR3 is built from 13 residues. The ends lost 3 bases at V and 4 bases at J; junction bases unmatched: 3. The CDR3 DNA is TGTGCCTGGAGGCTGGGGGGGTACAATGAGCAGTTCTTC. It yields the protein CAWRLGGYNEQFF.

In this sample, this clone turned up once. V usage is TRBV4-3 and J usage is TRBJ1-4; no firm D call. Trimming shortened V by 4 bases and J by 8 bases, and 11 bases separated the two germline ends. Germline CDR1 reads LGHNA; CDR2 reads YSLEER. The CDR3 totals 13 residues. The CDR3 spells CASSLSRGEKLFF. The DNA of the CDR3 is TGCGCCAGCAGCCTATCGCGGGGAGAAAAACTGTTTTTT.

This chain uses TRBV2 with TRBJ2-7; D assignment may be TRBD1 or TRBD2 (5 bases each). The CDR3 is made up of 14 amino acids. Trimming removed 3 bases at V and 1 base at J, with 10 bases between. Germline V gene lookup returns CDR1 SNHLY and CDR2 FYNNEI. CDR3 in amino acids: CASSDPGRSYEQYV. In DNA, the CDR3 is TGTGCCAGCAGTGATCCGGGACGGTCCTACGAGCAGTACGTC.

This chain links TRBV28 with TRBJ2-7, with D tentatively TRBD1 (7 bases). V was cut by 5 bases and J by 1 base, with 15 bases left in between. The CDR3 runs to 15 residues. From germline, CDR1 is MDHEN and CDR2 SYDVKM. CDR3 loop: CASSQQGGQSYEQYV. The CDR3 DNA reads TGTGCCAGCAGTCAGCAGGGGGGACAGTCCTACGAGCAGTACGTC.

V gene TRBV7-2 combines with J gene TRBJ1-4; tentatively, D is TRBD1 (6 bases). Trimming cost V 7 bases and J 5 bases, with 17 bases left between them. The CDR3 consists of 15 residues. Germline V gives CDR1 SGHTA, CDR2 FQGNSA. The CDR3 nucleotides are TGTGCCAGCACAAGATCGACAGGTTCGAATGAAAAACTGTTTTTT. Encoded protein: CASTRSTGSNEKLFF.

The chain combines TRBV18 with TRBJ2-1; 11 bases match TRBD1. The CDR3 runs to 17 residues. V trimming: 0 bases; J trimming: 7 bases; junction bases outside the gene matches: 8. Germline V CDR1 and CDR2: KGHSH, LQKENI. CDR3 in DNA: TGTGCCAGCTCACCACCTCGGACAGGGGGCGCGAGGAATGAGCAGTTCTTC. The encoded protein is CASSPPRTGGARNEQFF. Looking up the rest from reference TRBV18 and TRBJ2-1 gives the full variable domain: NAGVMQNPRHLVRRRGQEARLRCSPMKGHSHVYWYRQLPEEGLKFMVYLQKENIIDESGMPKERFSAEFPKEGPSILRIQQVVRGDSAAYFCASSPPRTGGARNEQFFGPGTRLTVL.

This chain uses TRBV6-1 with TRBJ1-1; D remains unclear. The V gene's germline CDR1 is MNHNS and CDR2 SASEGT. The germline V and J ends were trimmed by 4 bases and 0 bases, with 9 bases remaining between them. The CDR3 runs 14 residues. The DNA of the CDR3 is TGTGCCAGCAGTGCCCAAAACATGAACACTGAAGCTTTCTTT. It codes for CASSAQNMNTEAFF.

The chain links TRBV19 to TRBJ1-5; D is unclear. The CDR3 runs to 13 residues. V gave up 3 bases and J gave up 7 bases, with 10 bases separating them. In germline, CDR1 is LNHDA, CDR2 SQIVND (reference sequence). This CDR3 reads CASSIGVRQPQHF. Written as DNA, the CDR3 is TGTGCCAGTAGTATTGGGGTAAGGCAGCCCCAGCATTTT.

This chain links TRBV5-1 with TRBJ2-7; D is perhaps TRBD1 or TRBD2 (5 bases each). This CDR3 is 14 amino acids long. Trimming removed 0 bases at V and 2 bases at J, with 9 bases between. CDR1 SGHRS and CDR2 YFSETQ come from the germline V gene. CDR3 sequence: CASSLASGPYEQYF. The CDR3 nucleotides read TGCGCCAGCAGCTTGGCCTCGGGGCCCTACGAGCAGTACTTC.

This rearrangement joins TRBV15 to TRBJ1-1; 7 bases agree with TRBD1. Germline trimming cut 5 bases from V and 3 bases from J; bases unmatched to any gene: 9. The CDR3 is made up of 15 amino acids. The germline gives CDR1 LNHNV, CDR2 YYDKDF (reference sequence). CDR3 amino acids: CATSPKRQGYTEAFF. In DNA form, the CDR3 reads TGTGCCACCAGCCCCAAAAGACAGGGATACACTGAAGCTTTCTTT.

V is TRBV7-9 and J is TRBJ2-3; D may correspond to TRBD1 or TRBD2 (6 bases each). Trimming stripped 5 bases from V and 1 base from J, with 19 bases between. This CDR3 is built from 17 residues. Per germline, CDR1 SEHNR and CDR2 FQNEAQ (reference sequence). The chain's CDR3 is CASSQTGARWGTDTQYF. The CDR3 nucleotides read TGTGCCAGCAGCCAGACGGGGGCGCGTTGGGGCACAGATACGCAGTATTTT.

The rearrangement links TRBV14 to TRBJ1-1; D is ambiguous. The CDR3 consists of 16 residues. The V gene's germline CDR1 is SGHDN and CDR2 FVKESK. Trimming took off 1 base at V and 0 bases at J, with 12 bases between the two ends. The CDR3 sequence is CASSQVHPSMNTEAFF. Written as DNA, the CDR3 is TGTGCCAGCAGCCAAGTCCACCCATCCATGAACACTGAAGCTTTCTTT.

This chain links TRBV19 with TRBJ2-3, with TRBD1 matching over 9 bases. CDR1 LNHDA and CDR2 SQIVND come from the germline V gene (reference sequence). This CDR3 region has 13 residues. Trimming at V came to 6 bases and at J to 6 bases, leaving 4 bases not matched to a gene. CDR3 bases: TGTGCCAGTAGACTACAGGGGGCGGATACGCAGTATTTT. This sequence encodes CASRLQGADTQYF.

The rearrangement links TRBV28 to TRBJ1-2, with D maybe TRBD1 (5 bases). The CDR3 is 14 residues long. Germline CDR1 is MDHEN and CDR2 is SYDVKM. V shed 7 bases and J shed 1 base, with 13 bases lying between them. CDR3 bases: TGTGCCAGCAAAGGGGCGCGAATTAACTATGGCTACACCTTC. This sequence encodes CASKGARINYGYTF.

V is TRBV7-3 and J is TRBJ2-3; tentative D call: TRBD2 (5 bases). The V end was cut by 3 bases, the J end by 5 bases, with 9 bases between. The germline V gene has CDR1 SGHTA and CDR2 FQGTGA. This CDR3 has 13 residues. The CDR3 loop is CASSFQGGDTQYF. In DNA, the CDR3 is TGTGCCAGCAGCTTCCAAGGAGGAGATACGCAGTATTTT.

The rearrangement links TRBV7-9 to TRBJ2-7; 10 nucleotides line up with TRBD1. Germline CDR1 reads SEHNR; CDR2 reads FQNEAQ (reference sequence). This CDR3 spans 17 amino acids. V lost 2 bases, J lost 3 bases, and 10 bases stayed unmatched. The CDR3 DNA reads TGTGCCAGCAGCTTATTAAATAGACAGGGGGCTAGCTACGAGCAGTACTTC. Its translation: CASSLLNRQGASYEQYF.

The CDR3 bases are TGTGCCAGCAGAGCAACAGGGGGCGATAATCAGCCCCAGCATTTT. This codes for CASRATGGDNQPQHF. The J gene is TRBJ1-5, the V gene TRBV6-5; 9 positions agree with TRBD1. This CDR3 is built from 15 residues. The V gene end was trimmed by 6 bases and the J gene end by 4 bases; junction bases not matched to a gene: 7. Per the germline V gene, CDR1 is MNHEY and CDR2 is SVGAGI.

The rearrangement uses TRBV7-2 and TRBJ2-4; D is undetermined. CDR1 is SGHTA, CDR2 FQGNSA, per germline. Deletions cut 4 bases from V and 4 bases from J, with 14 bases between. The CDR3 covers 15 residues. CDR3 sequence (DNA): TGTGCCAGCAGCTCAAGGTGGGGTGCTAAAAACATTCAGTACTTC. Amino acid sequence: CASSSRWGAKNIQYF.

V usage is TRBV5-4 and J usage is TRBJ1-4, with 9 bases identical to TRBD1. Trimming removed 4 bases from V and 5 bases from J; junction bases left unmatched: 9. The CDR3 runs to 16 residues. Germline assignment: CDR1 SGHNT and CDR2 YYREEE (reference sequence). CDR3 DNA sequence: TGTGCCAGCAGCAAGAAGGACAGGGGCGCCAATGAAAAACTGTTTTTT. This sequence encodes CASSKKDRGANEKLFF.

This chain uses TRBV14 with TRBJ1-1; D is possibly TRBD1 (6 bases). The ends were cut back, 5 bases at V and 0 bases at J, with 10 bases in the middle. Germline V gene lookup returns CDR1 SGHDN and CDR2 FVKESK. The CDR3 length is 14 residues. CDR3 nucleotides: TGTGCCAGCAGCTACAGGGCTTTGAACACTGAAGCTTTCTTT. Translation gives CASSYRALNTEAFF.

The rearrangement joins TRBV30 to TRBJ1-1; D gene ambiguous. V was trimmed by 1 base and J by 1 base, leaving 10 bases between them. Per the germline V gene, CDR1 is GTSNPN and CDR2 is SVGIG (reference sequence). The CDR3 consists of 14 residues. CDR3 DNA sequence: TGTGCCTGGAGTGGTAAATCAGCGAACACTGAAGCTTTCTTT. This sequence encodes CAWSGKSANTEAFF.

CDR3 in DNA: TGTGCCAGCAGCCAGGCGGGGGCGCGTAACACCGGGGAGCTGTTTTTT. It is translated as CASSQAGARNTGELFF. V is TRBV7-9 and J is TRBJ2-2; TRBD2 might be the D (7 bases). Germline CDR1 is SEHNR and CDR2 is FQNEAQ (reference sequence). Trimming stripped 5 bases from V and 2 bases from J, with 15 bases between. The CDR3 length is 16 residues.

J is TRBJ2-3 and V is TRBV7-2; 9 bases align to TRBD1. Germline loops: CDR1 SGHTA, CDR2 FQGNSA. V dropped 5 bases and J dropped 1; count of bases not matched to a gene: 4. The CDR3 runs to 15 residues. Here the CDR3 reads CASSGRTGGTDTQYF. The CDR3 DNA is TGTGCCAGCAGCGGCCGGACAGGGGGCACAGATACGCAGTATTTT.

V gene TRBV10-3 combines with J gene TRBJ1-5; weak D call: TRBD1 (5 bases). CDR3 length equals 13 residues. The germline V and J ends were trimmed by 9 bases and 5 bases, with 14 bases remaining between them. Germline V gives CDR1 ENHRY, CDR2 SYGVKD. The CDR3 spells CAMSRDEDQPQHF. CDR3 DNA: TGTGCCATGTCTAGGGACGAGGATCAGCCCCAGCATTTT.

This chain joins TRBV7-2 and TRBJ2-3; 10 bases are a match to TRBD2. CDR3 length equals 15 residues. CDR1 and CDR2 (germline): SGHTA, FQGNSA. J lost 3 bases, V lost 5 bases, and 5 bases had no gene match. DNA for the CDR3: TGTGCCAGCAGCGACTGGACTAGCGGAACAGATACGCAGTATTTT. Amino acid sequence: CASSDWTSGTDTQYF.

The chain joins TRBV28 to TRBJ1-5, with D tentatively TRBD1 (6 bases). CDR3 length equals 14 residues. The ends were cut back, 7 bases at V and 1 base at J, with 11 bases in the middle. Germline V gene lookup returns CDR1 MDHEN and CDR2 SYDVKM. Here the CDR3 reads CASKLGGSNQPQHF. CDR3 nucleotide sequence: TGTGCCAGCAAACTAGGGGGAAGCAATCAGCCCCAGCATTTT.

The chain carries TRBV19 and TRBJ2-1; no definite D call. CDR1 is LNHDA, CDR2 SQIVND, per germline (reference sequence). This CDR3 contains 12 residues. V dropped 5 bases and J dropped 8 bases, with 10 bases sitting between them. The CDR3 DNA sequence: TGTGCCAGTAGTCAGACACATTATGAGCAGTTCTTC. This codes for CASSQTHYEQFF.

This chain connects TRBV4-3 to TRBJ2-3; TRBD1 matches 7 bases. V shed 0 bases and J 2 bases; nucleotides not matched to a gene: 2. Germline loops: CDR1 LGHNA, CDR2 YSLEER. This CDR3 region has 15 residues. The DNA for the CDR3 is TGCGCCAGCAGCCAAGAGGGGACAGACACAGATACGCAGTATTTT. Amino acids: CASSQEGTDTDTQYF.